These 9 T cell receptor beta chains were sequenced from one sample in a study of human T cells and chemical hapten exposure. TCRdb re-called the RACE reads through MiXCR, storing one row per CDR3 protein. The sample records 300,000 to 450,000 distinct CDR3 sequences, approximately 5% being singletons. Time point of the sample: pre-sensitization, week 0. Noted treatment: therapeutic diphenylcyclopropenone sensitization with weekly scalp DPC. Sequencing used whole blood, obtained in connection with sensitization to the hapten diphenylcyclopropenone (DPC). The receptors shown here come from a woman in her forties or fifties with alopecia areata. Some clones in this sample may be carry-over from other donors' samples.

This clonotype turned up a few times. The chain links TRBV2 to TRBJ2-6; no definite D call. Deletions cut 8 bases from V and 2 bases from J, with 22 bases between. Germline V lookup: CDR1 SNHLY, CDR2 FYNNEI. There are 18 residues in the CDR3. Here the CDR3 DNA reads TGTGCCAGCGCAACTCTAGGGTTAGTCTTCGCTGGGGCCAACGTCCTGACTTTC. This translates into CASATLGLVFAGANVLTF.

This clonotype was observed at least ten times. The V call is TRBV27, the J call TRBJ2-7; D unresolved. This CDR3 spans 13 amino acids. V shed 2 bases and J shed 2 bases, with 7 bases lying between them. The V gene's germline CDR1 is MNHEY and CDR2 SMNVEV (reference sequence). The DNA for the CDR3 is TGTGCCAGCAGTTTAGGTTATACCTACGAGCAGTACTTC. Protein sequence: CASSLGYTYEQYF.

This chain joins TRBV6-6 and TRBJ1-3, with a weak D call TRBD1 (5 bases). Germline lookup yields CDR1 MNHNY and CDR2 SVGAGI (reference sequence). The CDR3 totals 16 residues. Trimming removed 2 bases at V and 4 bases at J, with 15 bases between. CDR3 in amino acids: CASSYVGEGVGNTIYF. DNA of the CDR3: TGTGCCAGCAGTTACGTAGGTGAAGGGGTCGGAAACACCATATATTTT.

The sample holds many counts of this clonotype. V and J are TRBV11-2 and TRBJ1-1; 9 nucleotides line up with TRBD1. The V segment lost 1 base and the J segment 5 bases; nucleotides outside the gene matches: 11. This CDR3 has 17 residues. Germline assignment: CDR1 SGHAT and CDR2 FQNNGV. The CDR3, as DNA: TGTGCCAGCAGCTTAGGACTATACAGGGGGCCGAGGACTGAAGCTTTCTTT. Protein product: CASSLGLYRGPRTEAFF.

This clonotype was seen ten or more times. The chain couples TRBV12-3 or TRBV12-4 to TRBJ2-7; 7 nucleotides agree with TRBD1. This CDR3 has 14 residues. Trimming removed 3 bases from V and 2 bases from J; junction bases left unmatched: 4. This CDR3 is CASSLGQPPYEQYF. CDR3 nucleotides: TGTGCCAGCAGTTTGGGACAGCCCCCCTACGAGCAGTACTTC.

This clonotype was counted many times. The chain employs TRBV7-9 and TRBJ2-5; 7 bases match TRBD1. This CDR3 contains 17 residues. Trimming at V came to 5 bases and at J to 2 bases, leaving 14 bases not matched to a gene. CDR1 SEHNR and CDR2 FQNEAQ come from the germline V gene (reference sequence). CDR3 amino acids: CASSLLPTGTGQETQYF. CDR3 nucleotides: TGTGCCAGCAGCCTGCTACCGACAGGGACGGGACAAGAGACCCAGTACTTC.

The CDR3 protein is CASSLFDSTTDTQYF. The CDR3 DNA is TGTGCCAGCAGCTTGTTTGACAGTACCACAGATACGCAGTATTTT. The V gene is TRBV5-4, the J gene TRBJ2-3, with D possibly TRBD1 on 5 matching bases. The CDR3 loop spans 15 amino acids. Trimming took off 1 base at V and 2 bases at J, with 11 bases between the two ends. The germline V gene has CDR1 SGHNT and CDR2 YYREEE (reference sequence).

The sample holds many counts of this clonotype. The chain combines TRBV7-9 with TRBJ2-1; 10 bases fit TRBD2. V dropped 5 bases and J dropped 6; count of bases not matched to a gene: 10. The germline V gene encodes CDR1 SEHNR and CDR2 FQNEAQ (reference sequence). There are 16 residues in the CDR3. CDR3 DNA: TGTGCCAGCAGCCCCCAACTAGCGGGGACCGTCAATGAGCAGTTCTTC. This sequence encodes CASSPQLAGTVNEQFF. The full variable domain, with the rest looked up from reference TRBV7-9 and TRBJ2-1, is DTGVSQNPRHKITKRGQNVTFRCDPISEHNRLYWYRQTLGQGPEFLTYFQNEAQLEKSRLLSDRFSAERPKGSFSTLEIQRTEQGDSAMYLCASSPQLAGTVNEQFFGPGTRLTVL.

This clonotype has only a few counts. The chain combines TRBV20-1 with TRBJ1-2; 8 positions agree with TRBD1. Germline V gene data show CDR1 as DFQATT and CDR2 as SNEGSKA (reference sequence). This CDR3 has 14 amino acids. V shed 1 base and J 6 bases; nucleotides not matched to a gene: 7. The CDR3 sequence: CSARVAGGGHGYTF. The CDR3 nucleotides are TGCAGTGCTAGAGTGGCAGGGGGCGGGCATGGCTACACCTTC.